One and the same sample provided the 27 T cell receptor beta chains below, sequenced in a study of cytomegalovirus exposure and HLA in healthy donors. With 60 Vbeta and 13 Jbeta primers, the PCR was carried out. TCRdb's table, derived via immunoSEQ multiplex PCR, lists solely in-frame clones and lacks some. The sample yields about 180,000 clones, more than 80% seen once. Sequencing used PBMCs. The source is a woman aged 18-30 years in good health and CMV-seropositive.

V and J are TRBV7-9 and TRBJ1-2; the match to TRBD1 covers 7 bases. The CDR3 sequence is 15 residues long. Germline assignment: CDR1 SEHNR and CDR2 FQNEAQ (reference sequence). The trim removed 5 bases at V and 0 bases at J, leaving 6 bases unmatched. CDR3: CASSLSTGTNYGYTF. The CDR3, as DNA: TGTGCCAGCAGCCTTTCGACAGGGACTAACTATGGCTACACCTTC.

The V call is TRBV7-6, the J call TRBJ2-5, with 11 bases matching TRBD2. This CDR3 comprises 16 residues. Trimming took 1 base from V and 2 from J; bases not matched to a gene: 3. Germline assignment: CDR1 SGHVS and CDR2 FNYEAQ. The CDR3 protein is CASSLGIAGGQETQYF. The DNA of the CDR3 is TGTGCCAGCAGCTTAGGTATAGCGGGGGGGCAAGAGACCCAGTACTTC.

There are a few counts of this clone. The gene calls are TRBV6-6 and TRBJ1-5, with TRBD1 as a possible D gene (5 bases). CDR3 length: 13 residues. Germline assignment: CDR1 MNHNY and CDR2 SVGAGI (reference sequence). The ends were cut back, 10 bases at V and 3 bases at J, with 13 bases in the middle. Here the CDR3 reads CATSYRTNQPQHF. Here the CDR3 DNA reads TGTGCCACTTCGTACAGGACCAATCAGCCCCAGCATTTT.

The gene calls are TRBV4-1 and TRBJ2-7, with 10 positions matching TRBD1. Germline CDR1 is MGHRA and CDR2 is YSYEKL. V lost 1 base to trimming and J lost 0 bases; unmatched junction nucleotides: 6. There are 17 residues in the CDR3. CDR3 DNA: TGCGCCAGCAGCCAAGCGATCGGGACAGGGGTCTCCTACGAGCAGTACTTC. This sequence encodes CASSQAIGTGVSYEQYF.

This clone was detected a few times. The gene calls are TRBV6-1 and TRBJ2-7, with D possibly matching TRBD2 (6 bases). V was trimmed by 2 bases and J by 3 bases, leaving 14 bases between them. There are 15 residues in the CDR3. Per germline, CDR1 MNHNS and CDR2 SASEGT. CDR3 sequence: CASSESWRGNYEQYF. The DNA of the CDR3 is TGTGCCAGCAGTGAATCTTGGCGGGGAAACTACGAGCAGTACTTC.

The chain couples TRBV28 to TRBJ1-1, with D perhaps matching TRBD1 (5 bases). Germline CDR1 MDHEN, CDR2 SYDVKM. The length of the CDR3 is 16 residues. V dropped 8 bases and J dropped 3 bases, with 22 bases sitting between them. The CDR3 reads CASLPAGSPAYTEAFF. Written as DNA, the CDR3 is TGTGCCAGCTTACCCGCAGGGTCCCCGGCTTACACTGAAGCTTTCTTT. Variable domain in full (rest from reference TRBV28 and TRBJ1-1): DVKVTQSSRYLVKRTGEKVFLECVQDMDHENMFWYRQDPGLGLRLIYFSYDVKMKEKGDIPEGYSVSREKKERFSLILESASTNQTSMYLCASLPAGSPAYTEAFFGQGTRLTVV.

The chain uses TRBV29-1 and TRBJ2-7, with D possibly matching TRBD2 (6 bases). CDR1 and CDR2 from the germline V gene are SQVTM and ANQGSEA. The CDR3 totals 12 residues. Between the trimmed V and J ends, which lost 4 bases and 4 bases, there was a span of 11 bases. The DNA of the CDR3 is TGCAGCGTTGTGGGGGGTATTTACGAGCAGTACTTC. Protein product: CSVVGGIYEQYF.

The chain is built from TRBV7-2 and TRBJ2-2, with 8 positions matching TRBD2. The V and J ends lost 5 bases and 1 base, in that order; junction bases with no gene match: 3. CDR1 and CDR2 (germline): SGHTA, FQGNSA. The CDR3 sequence is 15 residues long. The CDR3 region is CASSVRGGNTGELFF. CDR3 nucleotides: TGTGCCAGCAGCGTCCGGGGGGGGAACACCGGGGAGCTGTTTTTT.

This chain uses TRBV7-8 with TRBJ1-3, with 7 bases aligning to TRBD1. V was clipped by 5 bases and J by 15 bases; unmatched bases: 16. Germline V gene lookup returns CDR1 SGHVS and CDR2 FQNEAQ. The CDR3 runs 14 residues. The CDR3, as DNA: TGTGCCAGCAGCGACCTTTACCGACAGGGCTCGGGATATTTT. Translation gives CASSDLYRQGSGYF.

The chain joins TRBV28 to TRBJ1-2, with 7 bases aligning to TRBD1. V dropped 10 bases and J dropped 4; count of bases not matched to a gene: 6. Germline-derived CDR1 and CDR2 are MDHEN and SYDVKM. The CDR3 runs 12 residues. The CDR3, as DNA: TGTGCCAACCTTGACAGGGCCTATGGCTACACCTTC. Its protein is CANLDRAYGYTF.

V and J are TRBV28 and TRBJ1-4; D call uncertain. CDR3 length equals 15 residues. From germline, CDR1 is MDHEN and CDR2 SYDVKM. The V end lost 3 bases, the J end lost 3 bases, and 11 bases lay between the germline ends. The CDR3, as DNA: TGTGCCAGCAGTTTTCTCGGGGTTTCTAATGAAAAACTGTTTTTT. Its translation is CASSFLGVSNEKLFF.

A single count supports this clone. The chain is built from TRBV2 and TRBJ2-2, with 7 bases matching TRBD2. The trim removed 5 bases at V and 6 bases at J, leaving 3 bases unmatched. Germline V gene sequence: CDR1 SNHLY, CDR2 FYNNEI. This CDR3 has 13 amino acids. In nucleotides, the CDR3 is TGTGCCAGCAGTATGGGGGGGTCCGGGGAGCTGTTTTTT. It codes for CASSMGGSGELFF.

The chain joins TRBV5-1 to TRBJ2-3, with 10 bases lining up with TRBD2. This CDR3 region has 16 residues. Germline trimming cut 4 bases from V and 2 bases from J; bases unmatched to any gene: 7. The germline V gene has CDR1 SGHRS and CDR2 YFSETQ. The CDR3 here is CASSSRLAGPTDTQYF. CDR3 nucleotide sequence: TGCGCCAGCAGCAGCCGACTAGCGGGTCCCACAGATACGCAGTATTTT.

The rearrangement joins TRBV7-9 to TRBJ2-3, with a tentative D call TRBD1 (5 bases). This CDR3 contains 12 residues. The V end was cut by 7 bases, the J end by 5 bases, with 10 bases between. Germline values: CDR1 SEHNR, CDR2 FQNEAQ (reference sequence). The DNA for the CDR3 is TGTGCCAGCACCGCCCAGGGAGATACGCAGTATTTT. Protein product: CASTAQGDTQYF.

Only one count was recorded for this clone. The rearrangement links TRBV30 to TRBJ1-1; no definite D call. The V end was cut by 2 bases, the J end by 6 bases, with 4 bases between. The CDR3 extends over 10 amino acids. Germline-derived CDR1 and CDR2 are GTSNPN and SVGIG (reference sequence). The CDR3 region has the DNA TGTGCCTGGAGTTCCGCTGAAGCTTTCTTT. The encoded protein is CAWSSAEAFF.

By share, this clone ranks as medium-sized. This rearrangement joins TRBV6-5 to TRBJ2-7; 8 nucleotides align to TRBD2. The germline V gene encodes CDR1 MNHEY and CDR2 SVGAGI. The ends lost 8 bases at V and 5 bases at J; junction bases unmatched: 11. The CDR3 sequence is 14 residues long. DNA of the CDR3: TGTGCCAGCGGTAGCGGGGCAGCAGTTCACGAGCAGTACTTC. Translated: CASGSGAAVHEQYF.

The V call is TRBV5-4, the J call TRBJ2-7; 7 nucleotides agree with TRBD1. Germline V gene data show CDR1 as SGHNT and CDR2 as YYREEE (reference sequence). The CDR3 is 16 amino acids. The V gene end was trimmed by 4 bases and the J gene end by 4 bases; junction bases not matched to a gene: 14. This CDR3 reads CASSPKTGPERYEQYF. DNA for the CDR3: TGTGCCAGCAGCCCGAAGACAGGGCCGGAAAGATACGAGCAGTACTTC. The whole variable domain, filled in from reference TRBV5-4 and TRBJ2-7, reads ETGVTQSPTHLIKTRGQQVTLRCSSQSGHNTVSWYQQALGQGPQFIFQYYREEENGRGNFPPRFSGLQFPNYSSELNVNALELDDSALYLCASSPKTGPERYEQYFGPGTRLTVT.

As DNA, the CDR3 is TGCAGCGTTGGTCCAGGGATGAACACTGAAGCTTTCTTT. Protein: CSVGPGMNTEAFF. The chain uses TRBV29-1 and TRBJ1-1; D is possibly TRBD1 (5 bases). The CDR3 length is 13 residues. Germline-derived CDR1 and CDR2 are SQVTM and ANQGSEA. Trimming took off 4 bases at V and 0 bases at J, with 9 bases between the two ends.

A word on this clone: This specimen includes other DNA sequences encoding the same CDR3. The chain combines TRBV7-9 with TRBJ2-5; TRBD2 is a possible D gene (6 bases). Germline CDR1 and CDR2: SEHNR and FQNEAQ (reference sequence). This CDR3 region has 15 residues. Trimming cost V 5 bases and J 3 bases, with 16 bases left between them. In DNA form, the CDR3 reads TGTGCCAGCAGCCCACCGGGAGAGGGAGAAGAGACCCAGTACTTC. As protein: CASSPPGEGEETQYF.

V and J are TRBV19 and TRBJ2-5; D is unclear. The V gene's germline CDR1 is LNHDA and CDR2 SQIVND (reference sequence). Trimming stripped 5 bases from V and 5 bases from J, with 15 bases between. This CDR3 comprises 14 residues. The CDR3 DNA reads TGTGCCAGTAGTGCCCTCCTCCTACCTGAGACCCAGTACTTC. This codes for CASSALLLPETQYF. The whole variable domain, filled in from reference TRBV19 and TRBJ2-5, reads DGGITQSPKYLFRKEGQNVTLSCEQNLNHDAMYWYRQDPGQGLRLIYYSQIVNDFQKGDIAEGYSVSREKKESFPLTVTSAQKNPTAFYLCASSALLLPETQYFGPGTRLLVL.

V usage is TRBV5-1 and J usage is TRBJ1-3, with D perhaps matching TRBD1 (5 bases). V lost 4 bases and J lost 0, with 11 bases in between. This CDR3 spans 15 amino acids. CDR1 is SGHRS and CDR2 is YFSETQ in the germline V gene. This CDR3 is CASSPQDLSGNTIYF. DNA for the CDR3: TGCGCCAGCAGCCCACAGGACCTCTCTGGAAACACCATATATTTT.

This clone was picked up one time. The chain couples TRBV19 to TRBJ1-2; D is possibly TRBD1 (6 bases). V was clipped by 5 bases and J by 8 bases, with 18 bases between them. Germline values: CDR1 LNHDA, CDR2 SQIVND (reference sequence). The CDR3 is made up of 14 amino acids. The CDR3 DNA is TGTGCCAGTAGTCCTGGGACACTAGTAGGAGGCTACACCTTC. As protein: CASSPGTLVGGYTF.

J is TRBJ2-5 and V is TRBV5-1; 7 bases line up with TRBD2. After removal of 4 bases from V and 5 bases from J, the junction contained 8 bases not matched to a gene. The CDR3 consists of 14 residues. Germline CDR1 reads SGHRS; CDR2 reads YFSETQ. The CDR3 region has the DNA TGCGCCAGCAGCCCCTCCGGGGGGAGGGAGACCCAGTACTTC. It encodes CASSPSGGRETQYF.

V and J are TRBV5-1 and TRBJ1-4, with D perhaps TRBD1 (5 bases). The length of the CDR3 is 17 residues. The V and J ends lost 2 bases and 0 bases respectively, with 14 bases between them. Germline loops: CDR1 SGHRS, CDR2 YFSETQ. CDR3 sequence: CASSFSRDFATNEKLFF. DNA of the CDR3: TGCGCCAGCAGCTTCTCTCGGGACTTTGCAACTAATGAAAAACTGTTTTTT.

The chain joins TRBV19 to TRBJ1-6, with TRBD1 as a possible D gene (6 bases). The CDR3 is 14 amino acids. Per germline, CDR1 LNHDA and CDR2 SQIVND (reference sequence). V lost 5 bases and J 4 bases, leaving 9 bases between the germline ends. DNA of the CDR3: TGTGCCAGTAGTGCAGGGGAATATAATTCACCCCTCCACTTT. Translation: CASSAGEYNSPLHF.

This clone was seen a few times. J is TRBJ1-2 and V is TRBV5-1; perhaps TRBD1 as D (5 bases). CDR1 SGHRS and CDR2 YFSETQ come from the germline V gene. The CDR3 totals 13 residues. Between the trimmed V and J ends, which lost 0 bases and 8 bases, there was a span of 11 bases. CDR3 nucleotide sequence: TGCGCCAGCAGCTTGGGGCAGGGTGAGGGCTACACCTTC. Its protein is CASSLGQGEGYTF. The full variable domain, in which reference TRBV5-1 and TRBJ1-2 provide the parts outside the CDR3, is KAGVTQTPRYLIKTRGQQVTLSCSPISGHRSVSWYQQTPGQGLQFLFEYFSETQRNKGNFPGRFSGRQFSNSRSEMNVSTLELGDSALYLCASSLGQGEGYTFGSGTRLTVV.

This clone was counted a single time. V and J are TRBV5-1 and TRBJ2-7; weak D call: TRBD1 (5 bases). The CDR3 covers 15 residues. CDR1 and CDR2 from the germline V gene are SGHRS and YFSETQ. Trimming removed 0 bases from V and 2 bases from J, with 12 bases in between. CDR3 in DNA: TGCGCCAGCAGCTTGGCCAGGGTACTTACCTACGAGCAGTACTTC. It translates to CASSLARVLTYEQYF.